Listed here are 28 T cell receptor beta chains from one sample, sequenced in a study of T cell responses to AZD1222 COVID-19 vaccine. The data were produced by immunoSEQ multiplex PCR, yet TCRdb's version contains in-frame clones alone and is incomplete. The data hold 84,000 or so clones, with more than 90% observed a single time. Sequencing was performed on peripheral blood, taken on day 0 of AZD1222 vaccination. These TCRs come from an adult in good health.

V usage is TRBV27 and J usage is TRBJ1-4, with D perhaps matching TRBD1 (5 bases). The germline V gene encodes CDR1 MNHEY and CDR2 SMNVEV (reference sequence). The CDR3 totals 15 residues. Trimming removed 5 bases at V and 7 bases at J, with 17 bases between. The CDR3 reads CASSPPGTNVEKLFF. In DNA, the CDR3 is TGTGCCAGCAGTCCCCCCGGGACCAATGTTGAAAAACTGTTTTTT.

The genes are TRBV18 and TRBJ2-7; D possibly matches TRBD1 or TRBD2 (5 bases each). Germline V gives CDR1 KGHSH, CDR2 LQKENI. Deletions cut 6 bases from V and 2 bases from J, with 11 bases between. The CDR3 length is 13 residues. CDR3 residues: CASSGTATYEQYF. DNA of the CDR3: TGTGCCAGCTCGGGGACGGCTACCTACGAGCAGTACTTC.

The gene calls are TRBV10-1 and TRBJ1-2; D is uncertain. This CDR3 contains 13 residues. The germline V and J ends were trimmed by 9 bases and 6 bases, with 17 bases remaining between them. Looked up from germline, CDR1 is WNHNN and CDR2 is SYGVQD (reference sequence). CDR3 sequence: CASPLWTNHGYTF. The CDR3 DNA follows: TGCGCCAGTCCCCTCTGGACGAACCATGGCTACACCTTC.

This clone turned up a few times. V usage is TRBV25-1 and J usage is TRBJ2-7; the match to TRBD1 covers 12 bases. Trimming removed 4 bases from V and 5 bases from J; junction bases left unmatched: 9. In germline, CDR1 is MGHDK, CDR2 SYGVNS. The CDR3 has 16 amino acids. The CDR3: CASSGLAGQGADEQYF. The CDR3 DNA sequence: TGTGCCAGCAGTGGATTGGCGGGACAGGGGGCAGACGAGCAGTACTTC.

The chain employs TRBV6-5 and TRBJ1-1; 9 bases agree with TRBD1. Germline CDR1 MNHEY, CDR2 SVGAGI. The CDR3 sequence is 15 residues long. V dropped 2 bases and J dropped 3; count of bases not matched to a gene: 4. This CDR3 is CASSYGDRVDTEAFF. The DNA for the CDR3 is TGTGCCAGCAGTTACGGGGACAGGGTCGACACTGAAGCTTTCTTT.

Remarks on this clone: The junction differs from germline at one of its ends, possibly a read error. The chain employs TRBV30 and TRBJ2-7; 13 positions agree with TRBD2. This CDR3 is built from 14 residues. Per the germline V gene, CDR1 is GTSNPN and CDR2 is SVGIG (reference sequence). The CDR3 loop reads CAWSLGLAGTLSAF. CDR3 sequence (DNA): TGTGCCTGGAGTTTGGGACTAGCGGGAACCCTGTCTGCCTTC.

This clone was seen a handful of times. The chain joins TRBV11-2 to TRBJ1-3; D remains unclear. Germline V gives CDR1 SGHAT, CDR2 FQNNGV. Trimming cost V 1 base and J 1 base, with 11 bases left between them. CDR3 length: 16 residues. The CDR3 protein is CASSLVAAGSGNTIYF. CDR3 nucleotides: TGTGCCAGCAGCTTAGTCGCAGCCGGATCTGGAAACACCATATATTTT.

The rearrangement joins TRBV5-5 to TRBJ1-3, with 8 bases matching TRBD1. This CDR3 contains 15 residues. CDR1 is SGHKS, CDR2 YYEKEE, per germline (reference sequence). Trimming removed 2 bases from V and 2 bases from J; junction bases left unmatched: 3. DNA of the CDR3: TGTGCCAGCAGCTTTCTGACAGGGGCTGGAAACACCATATATTTT. Translation gives CASSFLTGAGNTIYF.

The chain combines TRBV14 with TRBJ1-6, with D perhaps TRBD1 (6 bases). The CDR3 totals 15 residues. The V gene lost 4 bases and the J gene lost 10 bases, with 17 bases spanning the gap. The V gene's germline CDR1 is SGHDN and CDR2 FVKESK. The CDR3 here is CASSRTYDRNSPLHF. The CDR3 nucleotides are TGTGCCAGCAGCCGGACCTACGACAGGAACTCACCCCTCCACTTT.

V usage is TRBV18 and J usage is TRBJ1-5, with no clear D. The germline gives CDR1 KGHSH, CDR2 LQKENI. CDR3 length equals 14 residues. Trimming stripped 2 bases from V and 5 bases from J, with 10 bases between. CDR3 loop: CASSPWVGDQPQHF. The CDR3 nucleotides are TGTGCCAGCTCACCATGGGTGGGCGATCAGCCCCAGCATTTT.

This rearrangement joins TRBV27 to TRBJ1-2; 8 bases line up with TRBD1. Germline V CDR1 and CDR2: MNHEY, SMNVEV (reference sequence). This CDR3 is built from 15 residues. V lost 3 bases, J lost 3 bases, and 6 bases stayed unmatched. The CDR3 DNA reads TGTGCCAGCAGTTTGTCCATACAGGGGGACTATGGCTACACCTTC. Its protein is CASSLSIQGDYGYTF.

V usage is TRBV19 and J usage is TRBJ2-7; a possible D gene is TRBD2 (5 bases). Trimming shortened V by 4 bases and J by 1 base, and 14 bases separated the two germline ends. This CDR3 is 15 amino acids long. Germline CDR1 is LNHDA and CDR2 is SQIVND (reference sequence). The CDR3 reads CASSTGIQRSYEQYF. In DNA form, the CDR3 reads TGTGCCAGTAGTACGGGAATACAGCGATCCTACGAGCAGTACTTC.

V gene TRBV6-1 combines with J gene TRBJ1-6, with D tentatively TRBD1 (5 bases). The CDR3 contains 13 residues. In germline, CDR1 is MNHNS, CDR2 SASEGT. The ends were cut back, 3 bases at V and 8 bases at J, with 8 bases in the middle. CDR3 region: CASSDREDSPLHF. The CDR3 DNA reads TGTGCCAGCAGTGACAGGGAGGATTCACCCCTCCACTTT.

This rearrangement joins TRBV9 to TRBJ1-1, with 10 bases matching TRBD1. The CDR3 is 17 residues long. In germline, CDR1 is SGDLS, CDR2 YYNGEE. J gave up 0 bases and V 4 bases, and 9 bases lay outside the gene matches. The CDR3 sequence is CASSPRGQGTMNTEAFF. The CDR3 nucleotides read TGTGCCAGCAGCCCTCGGGGACAGGGGACTATGAACACTGAAGCTTTCTTT.

J is TRBJ1-2 and V is TRBV29-1; the match to TRBD1 covers 10 bases. The germline CDR1 and CDR2 sequences are SQVTM and ANQGSEA. The CDR3 extends over 14 amino acids. Trimming took 0 bases from V and 3 from J; bases not matched to a gene: 1. CDR3 protein: CSVEEGTGDYGYTF. CDR3 sequence (DNA): TGCAGCGTTGAAGAAGGGACAGGGGACTATGGCTACACCTTC.

This chain links TRBV12-3 or TRBV12-4 with TRBJ2-7, with D tentatively TRBD1 (5 bases). This CDR3 has 13 amino acids. With 5 bases removed from V and 2 bases from J, the gap between germline ends came to 10 bases. The CDR3 sequence is CASSRGHTYEQYF. The DNA of the CDR3 is TGTGCCAGCAGTAGAGGACATACCTACGAGCAGTACTTC.

The chain is built from TRBV7-9 and TRBJ2-5; 10 positions match TRBD1. Per germline, CDR1 SEHNR and CDR2 FQNEAQ (reference sequence). The CDR3 sequence is 15 residues long. Trimming removed 5 bases from V and 2 bases from J; junction bases left unmatched: 5. CDR3 amino acids: CASSQTGGLQETQYF. CDR3 DNA: TGTGCCAGCAGCCAGACAGGGGGCCTGCAAGAGACCCAGTACTTC.

The rearrangement uses TRBV24-1 and TRBJ2-1; 12 nucleotides align to TRBD2. The V gene end was trimmed by 0 bases and the J gene end by 7 bases; junction bases not matched to a gene: 3. Germline assignment: CDR1 KGHDR and CDR2 SFDVKD. The CDR3 contains 16 residues. The CDR3 protein is CATSDLGLAGINEQFF. The CDR3 bases are TGTGCCACCAGTGATTTGGGACTAGCGGGAATAAATGAGCAGTTCTTC.

This chain's CDR3 is CASSLPRTTTQNIQYF. The CDR3 DNA reads as TGCGCCAGCAGCCTCCCCCGGACTACCACCCAAAACATTCAGTACTTC. The chain employs TRBV5-1 and TRBJ2-4; tentative D call: TRBD2 (6 bases). The CDR3 has 16 amino acids. V gave up 4 bases and J gave up 5 bases, with 19 bases separating them. Germline lookup yields CDR1 SGHRS and CDR2 YFSETQ.

The chain couples TRBV5-8 to TRBJ1-1; D is uncertain. V lost 0 bases, J lost 1 base, and 4 bases lay in between. Germline loops: CDR1 SGHTS, CDR2 YDEGEE. The CDR3 loop spans 13 amino acids. CDR3 sequence: CASSLGRNTEAFF. The DNA for the CDR3 is TGTGCCAGCAGCTTGGGAAGGAACACTGAAGCTTTCTTT.

The rearrangement joins TRBV19 to TRBJ1-1; no clear D gene. The CDR3 has 11 amino acids. Germline CDR1 and CDR2: LNHDA and SQIVND (reference sequence). V lost 6 bases, J lost 4 bases, and 6 bases lay in between. The DNA for the CDR3 is TGTGCCAGTAGGACGGGCACTGAAGCTTTCTTT. Its translation: CASRTGTEAFF.

The chain links TRBV20-1 to TRBJ2-1, with D possibly being TRBD2 (5 bases). Germline V gene sequence: CDR1 DFQATT, CDR2 SNEGSKA (reference sequence). V was shortened by 6 bases and J by 12 bases, with 15 bases between the two germline ends. The CDR3 extends over 11 amino acids. CDR3 residues: CSALNAGWQFF. CDR3 coding DNA: TGCAGTGCACTAAACGCGGGTTGGCAGTTCTTC.

This chain connects TRBV3-1 (or the pseudogene TRBV3-2) to TRBJ2-5, with D possibly TRBD2 on 5 matching bases. V shed 1 base and J shed 5 bases, with 14 bases lying between them. This CDR3 has 15 residues. Germline V lookup: CDR1 LGHDT, CDR2 YNNKEL (reference sequence). The CDR3 DNA follows: TGTGCCAGCAGCCAAGGGAATCCTGGAGGCGAGACCCAGTACTTC. Its protein product is CASSQGNPGGETQYF.

The chain employs TRBV28 and TRBJ2-7; 10 nucleotides match TRBD2. Per the germline V gene, CDR1 is MDHEN and CDR2 is SYDVKM. The CDR3 sequence is 15 residues long. The V and J ends lost 7 bases and 0 bases, in that order; junction bases with no gene match: 6. The CDR3 region is CASKNSGRSSYEQYF. CDR3 nucleotide sequence: TGTGCCAGCAAAAATAGCGGGAGGTCCTCCTACGAGCAGTACTTC.

This chain links TRBV24-1 with TRBJ1-5; no clear D. V was clipped by 5 bases and J by 11 bases, with 21 bases between them. This CDR3 contains 15 residues. Germline lookup yields CDR1 KGHDR and CDR2 SFDVKD. In DNA, the CDR3 is TGTGCCACCAGTGCGTCCGGGGAGGCTGATTTCACCCAGCATTTT. Translating it yields CATSASGEADFTQHF.

This chain uses TRBV19 with TRBJ2-2; D gene uncertain. The CDR3 length is 13 residues. In germline, CDR1 is LNHDA, CDR2 SQIVND (reference sequence). V dropped 6 bases and J dropped 0 bases, with 5 bases sitting between them. The CDR3: CASSGANTGELFF. CDR3 coding DNA: TGTGCCAGTAGCGGAGCGAACACCGGGGAGCTGTTTTTT.

The chain uses TRBV7-9 and TRBJ2-7; D is undetermined. The CDR3 is made up of 12 amino acids. Germline CDR1 and CDR2: SEHNR and FQNEAQ (reference sequence). The V end was cut by 4 bases, the J end by 3 bases, with 7 bases between. The CDR3 nucleotides are TGTGCCAGCAGCTCATTCGGCTACGAGCAGTACTTC. Its protein is CASSSFGYEQYF.

The rearrangement links TRBV15 to TRBJ2-7; 9 bases agree with TRBD1. The J segment lost 3 bases and the V segment lost 0 bases, leaving 6 bases of the junction unmatched. Germline assignment: CDR1 LNHNV and CDR2 YYDKDF (reference sequence). This CDR3 comprises 16 residues. The CDR3 reads CATSREDRGGGYEQYF. Written as DNA, the CDR3 is TGTGCCACCAGCAGAGAGGACAGGGGAGGAGGCTACGAGCAGTACTTC.